The clone carrying this TCR beta chain was seen a few times. No antigen is known for it. CDR3 size: 14 residues. Germline V CDR1 and CDR2: SGHAT, FQNNGV. The V end lost 1 base, the J end lost 5 bases, and 12 bases lay between the germline ends. These data come from a study of T-cell memory formation after mild COVID-19. Amplification by 5'RACE using constant-segment primers produced TCR alpha and TCR beta cDNA libraries that carried sample barcodes and UMIs. Each CDR3 protein gets one entry after TCRdb re-called the 5' RACE reads with MiXCR. The sample includes around 300,000 distinct CDR3 sequences, 15% to 20% of them seen just once. Study results and caveats: CD4+ bias marked clones expanding day 15 to 37, unlike balanced contracting clones. Some clones that responded turned up in pre-infection memory, which suggests that cross-reactive memory joined in.

The sequence derives from a man younger than 30 who had mild COVID-19 (a few samples of this study predate the infection). Cell type and time point are not known. The sequenced sample was PBMCs or a T cell subset sorted from them (not recorded which). The gene calls are TRBV11-2 and TRBJ2-7, with D tentatively TRBD1 or TRBD2 (5 bases each). The CDR3, as DNA: TGTGCCAGCAGCTTAGCTGGGGGTGCCAACGAGCAGTACTTC. This gives the protein CASSLAGGANEQYF.